This T cell receptor (beta chain) was sequenced in a study of T cells in tuberculosis. Study overall: Sequenced TCRs come from CD1B-GMM tetramer-binding T cells. General observations from the study: The stringent gate may have excluded weak CD1B-GMM tetramer binders.

This table comes from immunoSEQ multiplex PCR, and its TCRdb copy is limited to in-frame clones, with some not included. The table lists 85,000 to 100,000 clones, roughly 93% of them singletons. Cells were sorted from thawed PBMC rested overnight and stained with GMM-loaded CD1B tetramer, viability dye and anti-CD3. C32 glucose monomycolate from Rhodococcus equi was loaded onto the CD1B tetramers. Tetramer-sorted PBMC had been CD14 monocyte-depleted before freezing. From each donor, some 100,000 tetramer-negative cells were sorted. Germline V gene lookup returns CDR1 KGHSH and CDR2 LQKENI. V was cut by 4 bases and J by 7 bases, with 14 bases left in between. This CDR3 is built from 14 residues.

The chain uses TRBV18 and TRBJ1-5; weak D call: TRBD1 (5 bases). The TCR sequence derives from an adult woman with latent tuberculosis. The specimen was CD1b-GMM tetramer-negative cells sorted from PBMCs. The DNA for the CDR3 is TGTGCCAGCTCACTCGAAGAAGGGGTCCAGCCCCAGCATTTT. Translating it yields CASSLEEGVQPQHF.